The following is a T cell receptor beta chain sequence with its context. Its specificity is not known. The CDR3 extends over 13 amino acids. The V and J ends lost 6 bases and 7 bases respectively, with 15 bases between them. Germline CDR1 reads MNHEY; CDR2 reads SMNVEV (reference sequence). The sample belongs to a study of Ad26.COV2.S vaccination and SARS-CoV-2 variants. Study-wide points: Spike-specific TCR breadth in vaccine recipients exceeded that seen in placebo recipients. Vaccinated and placebo-treated recipients had similar non-spike TCR breadth. It was reported that spike-specific CD8+ and CD4+ T cell responses were substantially broad after vaccination. TCR breadth and depth estimates may have understated total T cell responses.

The method was immunoSEQ multiplex PCR; TCRdb's version includes in-frame clones alone and lacks a portion of them. This repertoire shows about 180,000 clones, 87% found once; its top ten account for 5.5% to 6%. The sequence was collected from a human donor who had recovered from COVID-19. The chain links TRBV27 to TRBJ2-5; the D gene is possibly TRBD2 (7 bases). Sequencing used peripheral blood, obtained after recovery from COVID-19. The CDR3 here is CASRGRGRGTQYF. CDR3 coding DNA: TGTGCCAGCAGGGGGAGGGGGAGGGGGACCCAGTACTTC.